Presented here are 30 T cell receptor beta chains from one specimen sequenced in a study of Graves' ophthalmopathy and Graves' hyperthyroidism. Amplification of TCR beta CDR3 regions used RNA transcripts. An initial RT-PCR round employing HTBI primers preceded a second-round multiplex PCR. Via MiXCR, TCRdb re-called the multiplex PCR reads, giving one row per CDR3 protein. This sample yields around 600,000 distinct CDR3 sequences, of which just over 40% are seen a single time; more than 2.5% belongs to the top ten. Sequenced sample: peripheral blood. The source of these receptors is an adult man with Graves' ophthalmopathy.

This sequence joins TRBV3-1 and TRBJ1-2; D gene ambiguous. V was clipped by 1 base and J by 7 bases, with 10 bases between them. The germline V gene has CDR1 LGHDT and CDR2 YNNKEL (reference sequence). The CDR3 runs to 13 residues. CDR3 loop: CASSQGGFGGYTF. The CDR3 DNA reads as TGTGCCAGCAGCCAAGGCGGGTTTGGTGGCTACACCTTC.

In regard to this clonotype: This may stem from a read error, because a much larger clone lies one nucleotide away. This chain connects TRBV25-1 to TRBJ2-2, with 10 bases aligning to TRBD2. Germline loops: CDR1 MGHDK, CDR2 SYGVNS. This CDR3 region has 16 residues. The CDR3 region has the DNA TGTGCCAGCAGCTCGGCAGCGGGAGGGCGTACCGGGGAGCTGTCTTTT. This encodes CASSSAAGGRTGELSF.

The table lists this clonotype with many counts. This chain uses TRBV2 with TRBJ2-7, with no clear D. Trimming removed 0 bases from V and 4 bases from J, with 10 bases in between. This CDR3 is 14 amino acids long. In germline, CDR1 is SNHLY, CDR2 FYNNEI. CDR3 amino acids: CASSEALPGYEQYF. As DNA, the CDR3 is TGTGCCAGCAGTGAAGCGCTTCCTGGGTACGAGCAGTACTTC.

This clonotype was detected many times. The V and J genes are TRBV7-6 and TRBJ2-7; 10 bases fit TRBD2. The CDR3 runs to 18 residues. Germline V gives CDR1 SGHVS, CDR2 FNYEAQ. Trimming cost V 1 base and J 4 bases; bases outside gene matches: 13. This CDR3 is CASSLGLAGQIGTYEQYF. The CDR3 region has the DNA TGTGCCAGCAGCTTAGGACTAGCGGGCCAAATCGGGACTTACGAGCAGTACTTC.

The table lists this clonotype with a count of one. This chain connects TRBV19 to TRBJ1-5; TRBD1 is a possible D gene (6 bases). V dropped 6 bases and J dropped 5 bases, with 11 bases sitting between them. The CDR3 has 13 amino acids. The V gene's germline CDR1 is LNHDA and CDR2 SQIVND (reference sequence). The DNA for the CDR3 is TGTGCCAGTAGGACCCAGGGGCATCAGCCCCAGCATTTT. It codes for CASRTQGHQPQHF.

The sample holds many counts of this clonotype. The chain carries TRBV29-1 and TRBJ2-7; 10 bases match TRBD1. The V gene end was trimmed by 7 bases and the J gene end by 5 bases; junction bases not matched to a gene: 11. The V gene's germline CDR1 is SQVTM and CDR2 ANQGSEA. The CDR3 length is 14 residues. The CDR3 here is CSAGGDRGYDEQYF. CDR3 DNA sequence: TGCAGCGCCGGGGGGGACAGGGGATACGACGAGCAGTACTTC.

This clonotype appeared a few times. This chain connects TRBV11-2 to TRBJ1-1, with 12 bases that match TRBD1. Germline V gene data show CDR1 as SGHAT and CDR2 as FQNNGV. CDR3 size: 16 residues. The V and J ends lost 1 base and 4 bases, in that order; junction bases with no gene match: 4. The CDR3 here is CASSLAGTGGITEAFF. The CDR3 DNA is TGTGCCAGCAGCTTAGCGGGGACAGGGGGCATCACTGAAGCTTTCTTT.

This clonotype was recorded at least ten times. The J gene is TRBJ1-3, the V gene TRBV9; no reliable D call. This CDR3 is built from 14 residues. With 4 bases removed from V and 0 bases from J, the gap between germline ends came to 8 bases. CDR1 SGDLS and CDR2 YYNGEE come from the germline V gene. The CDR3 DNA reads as TGTGCCAGCAGCCAAACGGCCTCTGGAAACACCATATATTTT. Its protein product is CASSQTASGNTIYF.

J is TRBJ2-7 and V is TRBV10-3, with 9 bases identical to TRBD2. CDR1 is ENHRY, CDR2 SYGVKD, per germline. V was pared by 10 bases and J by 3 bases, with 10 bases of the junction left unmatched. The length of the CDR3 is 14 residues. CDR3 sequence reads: CATVLLAGVYEQYF. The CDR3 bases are TGTGCCACCGTGTTATTAGCGGGAGTCTACGAGCAGTACTTC.

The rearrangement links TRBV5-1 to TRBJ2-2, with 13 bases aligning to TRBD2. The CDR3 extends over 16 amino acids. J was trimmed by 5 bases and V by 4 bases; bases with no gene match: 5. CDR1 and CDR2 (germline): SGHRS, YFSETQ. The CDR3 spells CASSELAGGGTGELFF. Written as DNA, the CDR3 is TGCGCCAGCAGCGAACTAGCGGGAGGGGGAACCGGGGAGCTGTTTTTT.

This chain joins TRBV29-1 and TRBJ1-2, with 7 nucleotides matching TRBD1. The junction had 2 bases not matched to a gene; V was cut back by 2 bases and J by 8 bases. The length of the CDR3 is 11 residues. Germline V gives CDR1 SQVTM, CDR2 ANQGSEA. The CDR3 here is CSVERGHGYTF. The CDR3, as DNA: TGCAGCGTTGAAAGGGGGCACGGCTACACCTTC. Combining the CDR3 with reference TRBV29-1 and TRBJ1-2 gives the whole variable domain SAVISQKPSRDICQRGTSLTIQCQVDSQVTMMFWYRQQPGQSLTLIATANQGSEATYESGFVIDKFPISRPNLTFSTLTVSNMSPEDSSIYLCSVERGHGYTFGSGTRLTVV.

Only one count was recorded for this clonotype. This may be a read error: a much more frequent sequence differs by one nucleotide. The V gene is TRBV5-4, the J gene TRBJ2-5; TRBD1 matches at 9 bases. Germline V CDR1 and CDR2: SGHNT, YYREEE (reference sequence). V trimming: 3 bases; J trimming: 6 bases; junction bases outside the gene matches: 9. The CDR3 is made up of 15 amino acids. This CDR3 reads CASSSSGQGPKTQYF. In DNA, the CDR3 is TGTGCCAGCAGCTCCTCGGGACAGGGACCAAAGACCCAGTACTTC.

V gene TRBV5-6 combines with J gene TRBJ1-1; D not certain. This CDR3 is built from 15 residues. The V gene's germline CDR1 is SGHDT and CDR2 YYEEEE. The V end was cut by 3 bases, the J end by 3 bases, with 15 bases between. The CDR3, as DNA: TGTGCCAGCAGCTCCCTCCGGGCGGGGTACACTGAAGCTTTCTTT. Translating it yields CASSSLRAGYTEAFF.

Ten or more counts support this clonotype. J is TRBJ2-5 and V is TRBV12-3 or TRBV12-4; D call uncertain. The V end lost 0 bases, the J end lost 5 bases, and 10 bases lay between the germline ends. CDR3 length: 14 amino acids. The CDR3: CASSLAGRMETQYF. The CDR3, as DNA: TGTGCCAGCAGTTTAGCAGGCAGGATGGAGACCCAGTACTTC.

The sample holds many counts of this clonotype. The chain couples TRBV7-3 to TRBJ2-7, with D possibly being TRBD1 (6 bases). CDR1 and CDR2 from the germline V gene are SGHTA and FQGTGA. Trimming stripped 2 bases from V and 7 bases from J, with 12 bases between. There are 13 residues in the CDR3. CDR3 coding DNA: TGTGCCAGCAGCTTACTCCAGGGGTTAGAGCAGTACTTC. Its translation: CASSLLQGLEQYF.

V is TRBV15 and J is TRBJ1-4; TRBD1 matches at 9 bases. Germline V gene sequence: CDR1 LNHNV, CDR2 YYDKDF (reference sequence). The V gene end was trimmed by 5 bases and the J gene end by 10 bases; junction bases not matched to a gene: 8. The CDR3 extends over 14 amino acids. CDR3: CATSGGQGSSKLFF. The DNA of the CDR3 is TGTGCCACCAGCGGAGGACAGGGGAGCTCAAAACTGTTTTTT.

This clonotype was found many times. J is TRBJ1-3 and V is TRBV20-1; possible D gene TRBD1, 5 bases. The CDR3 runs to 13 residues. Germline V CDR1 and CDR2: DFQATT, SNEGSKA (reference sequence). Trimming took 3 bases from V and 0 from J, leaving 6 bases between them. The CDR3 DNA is TGCAGTGCTAGTGACAGCTCTGGAAACACCATATATTTT. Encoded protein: CSASDSSGNTIYF.

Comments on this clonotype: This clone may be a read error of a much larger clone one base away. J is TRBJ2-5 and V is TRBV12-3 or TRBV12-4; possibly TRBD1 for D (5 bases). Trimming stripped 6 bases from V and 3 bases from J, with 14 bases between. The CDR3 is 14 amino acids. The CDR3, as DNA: TGTGCCAGCAGGTCAGGGTATCTCAAAGAGACCCAGTACTTC. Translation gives CASRSGYLKETQYF.

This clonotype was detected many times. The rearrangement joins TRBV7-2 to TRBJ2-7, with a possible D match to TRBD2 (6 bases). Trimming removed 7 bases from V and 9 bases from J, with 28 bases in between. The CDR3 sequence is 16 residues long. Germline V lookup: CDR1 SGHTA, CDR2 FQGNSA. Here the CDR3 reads CASTTALGIGTLRQYF. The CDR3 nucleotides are TGTGCCAGCACTACTGCATTGGGAATTGGGACTTTACGGCAGTACTTC.

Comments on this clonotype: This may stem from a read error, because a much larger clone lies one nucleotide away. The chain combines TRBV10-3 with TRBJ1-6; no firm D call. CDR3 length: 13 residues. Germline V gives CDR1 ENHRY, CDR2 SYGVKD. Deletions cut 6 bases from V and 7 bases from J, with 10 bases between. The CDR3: CAIRRTPNSPLHF. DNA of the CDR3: TGTGCCATCAGACGCACACCGAATTCACCCCTCCACTTT.

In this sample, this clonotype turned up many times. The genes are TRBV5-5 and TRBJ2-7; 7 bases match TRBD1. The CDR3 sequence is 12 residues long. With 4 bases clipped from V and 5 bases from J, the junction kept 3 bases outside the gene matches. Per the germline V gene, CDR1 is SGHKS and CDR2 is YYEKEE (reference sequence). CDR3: CASSPGTDEQYF. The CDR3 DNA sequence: TGTGCCAGCAGCCCCGGGACAGACGAGCAGTACTTC.

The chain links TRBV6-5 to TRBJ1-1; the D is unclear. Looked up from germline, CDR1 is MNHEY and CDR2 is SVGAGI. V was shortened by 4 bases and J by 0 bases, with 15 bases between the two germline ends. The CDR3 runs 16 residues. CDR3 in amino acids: CASSLSYWRVNTEAFF. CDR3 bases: TGTGCCAGCAGTTTATCCTATTGGAGGGTGAACACTGAAGCTTTCTTT.

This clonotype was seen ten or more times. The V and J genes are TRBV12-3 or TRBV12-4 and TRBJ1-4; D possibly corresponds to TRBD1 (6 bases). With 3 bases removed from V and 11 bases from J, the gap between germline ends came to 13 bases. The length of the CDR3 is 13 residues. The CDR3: CASSLIQGQKLFF. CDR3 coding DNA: TGTGCCAGCAGTTTGATTCAAGGACAGAAACTGTTTTTT.

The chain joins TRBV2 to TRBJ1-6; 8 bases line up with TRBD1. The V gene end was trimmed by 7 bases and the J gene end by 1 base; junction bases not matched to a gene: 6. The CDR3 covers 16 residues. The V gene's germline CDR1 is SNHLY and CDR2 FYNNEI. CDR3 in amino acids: CASTGGSGSYNSPLHF. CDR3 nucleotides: TGTGCCAGCACAGGGGGCAGCGGATCCTATAATTCACCCCTCCACTTT.

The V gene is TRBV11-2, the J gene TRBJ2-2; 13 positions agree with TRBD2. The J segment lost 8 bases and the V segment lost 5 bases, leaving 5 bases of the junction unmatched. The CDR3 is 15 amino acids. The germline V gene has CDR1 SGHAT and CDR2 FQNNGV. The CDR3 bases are TGTGCCAGCAGCATACTAGCGGGGGGGTTGGGGGAGCTGTTTTTT. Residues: CASSILAGGLGELFF.

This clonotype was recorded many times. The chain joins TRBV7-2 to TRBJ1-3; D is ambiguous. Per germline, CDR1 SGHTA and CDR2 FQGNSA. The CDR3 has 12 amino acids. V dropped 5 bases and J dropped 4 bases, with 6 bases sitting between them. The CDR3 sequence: CASSKSGNTIYF. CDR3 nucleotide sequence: TGTGCCAGCAGCAAATCCGGAAACACCATATATTTT.

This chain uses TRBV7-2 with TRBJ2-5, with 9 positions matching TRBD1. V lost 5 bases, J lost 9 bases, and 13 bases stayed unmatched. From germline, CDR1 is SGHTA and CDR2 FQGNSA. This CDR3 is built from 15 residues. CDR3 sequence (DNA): TGTGCCAGCAGCGTAGGGACAGGGAGCAATCAGCCCCAGTACTTC. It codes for CASSVGTGSNQPQYF. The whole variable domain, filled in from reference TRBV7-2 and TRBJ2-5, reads GAGVSQSPSNKVTEKGKDVELRCDPISGHTALYWYRQSLGQGLEFLIYFQGNSAPDKSGLPSDRFSAERTGGSVSTLTIQRTQQEDSAVYLCASSVGTGSNQPQYFGPGTRLLVL.

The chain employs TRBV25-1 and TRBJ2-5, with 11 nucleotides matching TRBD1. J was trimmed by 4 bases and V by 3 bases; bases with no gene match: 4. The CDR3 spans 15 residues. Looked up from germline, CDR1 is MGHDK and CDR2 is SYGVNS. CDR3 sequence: CASSDRTGGAETQYF. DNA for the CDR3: TGTGCCAGCAGTGATAGGACAGGGGGCGCAGAGACCCAGTACTTC.

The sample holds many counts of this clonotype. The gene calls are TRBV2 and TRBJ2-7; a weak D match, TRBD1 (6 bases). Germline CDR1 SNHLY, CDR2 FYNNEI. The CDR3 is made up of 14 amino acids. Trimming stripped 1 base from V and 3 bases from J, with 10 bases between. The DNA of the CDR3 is TGTGCCAGCAGTGAAGTCTCACAGGGCTACGAGCAGTACTTC. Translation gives CASSEVSQGYEQYF. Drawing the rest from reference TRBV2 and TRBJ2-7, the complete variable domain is EPEVTQTPSHQVTQMGQEVILRCVPISNHLYFYWYRQILGQKVEFLVSFYNNEISEKSEIFDDQFSVERPDGSNFTLKIRSTKLEDSAMYFCASSEVSQGYEQYFGPGTRLTVT.

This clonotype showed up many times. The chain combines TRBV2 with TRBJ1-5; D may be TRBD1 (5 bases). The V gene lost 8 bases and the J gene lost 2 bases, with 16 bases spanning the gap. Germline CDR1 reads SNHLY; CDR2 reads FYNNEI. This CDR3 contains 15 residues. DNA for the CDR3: TGTGCCAGCGCAGGCGTGGGAGGGGGCAATCAGCCCCAGCATTTT. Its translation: CASAGVGGGNQPQHF.